This T cell receptor (beta chain) was recorded in a study of patients and donors after allogeneic stem cell transplantation (TCRdb year 2020). V loses 3 bases at its end and J loses 1 base; junction bases beyond the gene matches: 4. The germline V gene provides CDR1 LGHNA and CDR2 YNFKEQ. The CDR3, cysteine through phenylalanine, is 15 amino acids long. Only CDR3 DNA remains: 45 bases, in frame from the first base. Libraries came from RT-PCR. Instrument on record: NextSeq 550. The public reads were quality trimmed at Q25 with fastp and then assembled into clones with MiXCR by TCRdb, keeping productive beta chains. Each CDR3 protein gets just one entry, which takes the most common genes and DNA from the rows behind it. The sample data list roughly 200,000 distinct CDR3 sequences, and about 40% of these were observed just once. Clones ranked in the top ten supply about 33% of the sample. As concerns this clonotype: Its antigen is still unknown. Base qualities are not provided; no much larger clone lies one nucleotide away.

The sequence is built from TRBV4-2 and TRBJ2-3, with 7 middle bases fitting TRBD2. This clonotype originated in a human donor who was either an allogeneic HSCT recipient or a stem cell or donor lymphocyte infusion donor (not recorded which). It is not recorded whose cells these are; they may come from a transplant donor. The sample consisted of blood, either unsorted or a sorted T cell fraction (not recorded which). The DNA is as follows: TGTGCCAGCAGCCAGGGCGGGAGTGGCACAGATACGCAGTATTTT. Its translation is CASSQGGSGTDTQYF.